These 8 T cell receptor beta chains share one sample of origin, sequenced in a study of OX40 agonist ivuxolimab in advanced cancers. The assay was immunoSEQ multiplex PCR, and TCRdb's table has in-frame clones only and misses some. The sample shows tens of thousands of clones, just over 90% of them seen only once. Sequenced here: CD4+ or CD8+ T cells sorted from blood, sampled in a trial of the OX40 agonist ivuxolimab. All receptors derive from an adult with an advanced solid tumor such as melanoma, head and neck, liver or kidney cancer.

The chain couples TRBV29-1 to TRBJ1-1; 7 bases fit TRBD1. From germline, CDR1 is SQVTM and CDR2 ANQGSEA. J was trimmed by 4 bases and V by 5 bases; bases with no gene match: 7. This CDR3 is 13 amino acids long. The CDR3 DNA sequence: TGCAGCGTTTGCTCAGGGGGTCGCACTGAAGCTTTCTTT. Its translation: CSVCSGGRTEAFF.

The V call is TRBV5-1, the J call TRBJ1-5; 8 bases map to TRBD1. The CDR3 is 16 amino acids. Per the germline V gene, CDR1 is SGHRS and CDR2 is YFSETQ. With 1 base clipped from V and 4 bases from J, the junction kept 7 bases outside the gene matches. The CDR3 protein is CASSLPYRGGNQPQHF. Written as DNA, the CDR3 is TGCGCCAGCAGCTTGCCCTACAGGGGGGGAAATCAGCCCCAGCATTTT.

V is TRBV11-2 and J is TRBJ1-2; 8 nucleotides match TRBD1. V was clipped by 1 base and J by 8 bases; unmatched bases: 6. CDR1 and CDR2 from the germline V gene are SGHAT and FQNNGV. There are 14 residues in the CDR3. For the CDR3, the DNA is TGTGCCAGCAGCTTAGGGGCGACAGGGGTGGGCTACACCTTC. The encoded protein is CASSLGATGVGYTF.

This chain connects TRBV27 to TRBJ2-5, with D perhaps matching TRBD1 (6 bases). Trimming removed 3 bases at V and 5 bases at J, with 7 bases between. Germline CDR1 is MNHEY and CDR2 is SMNVEV (reference sequence). The CDR3 has 12 amino acids. CDR3 amino acids: CASSFRGETQYF. Here the CDR3 DNA reads TGTGCCAGCAGTTTCAGGGGTGAGACCCAGTACTTC.

This clone was found once. This chain joins TRBV30 and TRBJ1-3, with D tentatively TRBD1 (6 bases). CDR1 is GTSNPN, CDR2 SVGIG, per germline (reference sequence). The CDR3 is 14 amino acids. Trimming pared 4 bases from V and 5 bases from J, leaving 15 bases between. CDR3 coding DNA: TGTGCCTGGACCCTGACGGGGGGCCGAAACACCATATATTTT. Protein product: CAWTLTGGRNTIYF. Supplemented by reference TRBV30 and TRBJ1-3, the full variable domain reads SQTIHQWPATLVQPVGSPLSLECTVEGTSNPNLYWYRQAAGRGLQLLFYSVGIGQISSEVPQNLSASRPQDRQFILSSKKLLLSDSGFYLCAWTLTGGRNTIYFGEGSWLTVV.

This clone was seen just once. In DNA, the CDR3 is TGCGCCAGCAGCTCCCCGGAGGCGGGAGTGTTCAATGAGCAGTTCTTC. Amino acids: CASSSPEAGVFNEQFF. The rearrangement uses TRBV5-1 and TRBJ2-1, with 7 bases fitting TRBD2. Germline V CDR1 and CDR2: SGHRS, YFSETQ. CDR3 length: 16 residues. The ends lost 3 bases at V and 6 bases at J; junction bases unmatched: 12.

This chain uses TRBV10-2 with TRBJ2-1; D perhaps matches TRBD1 (5 bases). The CDR3 totals 13 residues. The germline V and J ends were trimmed by 2 bases and 10 bases, with 12 bases remaining between them. CDR1 and CDR2 (germline): WSHSY, SAAADI. The CDR3 DNA reads TGCGCCAGCAGTGAGCCCCAGGGTCGAGAGCAGTTCTTC. Its protein product is CASSEPQGREQFF.

CDR3 nucleotide sequence: TGTGCCAGCAGCTTAGCGTTTAGCTCCTACAATGAGCAGTTCTTC. It translates to CASSLAFSSYNEQFF. The chain recombines TRBV7-2 with TRBJ2-1; D is unclear. There are 15 residues in the CDR3. The germline V and J ends were trimmed by 0 bases and 0 bases, with 6 bases remaining between them. Germline V gives CDR1 SGHTA, CDR2 FQGNSA.